These 27 T cell receptor beta chains share one sample of origin, sequenced in a study of post-analysis software for immune sequencing data. Study outcomes and limitations: Patients carried five TRBV segments more frequently than controls did, and TRBV5-6, TRBV5-1 and TRBV20-1 were among them.

Unique molecular identifiers were built into the TCR beta cDNA libraries. TCRdb itself ran the PCR reads through MiXCR, one entry per CDR3 protein. The sample holds about 820,000 distinct CDR3 sequences, approximately 57% seen once. These receptors lack a known antigen. Sequenced sample: blood. These receptors came from a girl aged 10-17 years with multiple sclerosis.

The chain combines TRBV20-1 with TRBJ2-5, with D unclear. This CDR3 region has 13 residues. Germline V gives CDR1 DFQATT, CDR2 SNEGSKA (reference sequence). V was clipped by 5 bases and J by 4 bases, with 14 bases between them. This CDR3 reads CSAAPSYLETQYF. The CDR3 DNA follows: TGCAGTGCTGCCCCCAGTTATTTAGAGACCCAGTACTTC.

This chain links TRBV5-1 with TRBJ2-5; 8 positions agree with TRBD2. Trimming cost V 6 bases and J 5 bases; bases outside gene matches: 6. The CDR3 is made up of 13 amino acids. In germline, CDR1 is SGHRS, CDR2 YFSETQ. The CDR3 protein is CASNAGGKETQYF. CDR3 DNA: TGCGCCAGCAACGCGGGGGGAAAGGAGACCCAGTACTTC.

This chain uses TRBV12-3 or TRBV12-4 with TRBJ2-7; 8 positions match TRBD1. J gave up 3 bases and V 4 bases, and 5 bases lay outside the gene matches. This CDR3 comprises 14 residues. CDR3 nucleotides: TGTGCCAGCAGTTCGACAGGGGTCTACTACGAGCAGTACTTC. This codes for CASSSTGVYYEQYF.

This clonotype was counted between two and nine times. The chain couples TRBV10-1 to TRBJ2-4, with 8 bases matching TRBD2. With 5 bases clipped from V and 2 bases from J, the junction kept 5 bases outside the gene matches. The CDR3 runs to 15 residues. CDR1 WNHNN and CDR2 SYGVQD come from the germline V gene (reference sequence). The CDR3 DNA reads as TGCGCCAGCAGTCCAGCGGGAGAGACCAAAAACATTCAGTACTTC. Translating gives CASSPAGETKNIQYF.

This clonotype was seen a few times. The V call is TRBV7-6, the J call TRBJ2-2; perhaps TRBD1 as D (5 bases). This CDR3 contains 15 residues. Per germline, CDR1 SGHVS and CDR2 FNYEAQ. V lost 5 bases, J lost 2 bases, and 12 bases lay in between. The CDR3 DNA is TGTGCCAGCAGCCGCGACAGCCTCAACACCGGGGAGCTGTTTTTT. Translating it yields CASSRDSLNTGELFF.

The CDR3 sequence: CSGGLAGGHNEQFF. In nucleotides, the CDR3 is TGCAGTGGGGGACTAGCGGGAGGGCACAATGAGCAGTTCTTC. The chain links TRBV20-1 to TRBJ2-1; 16 bases align to TRBD2. The CDR3 length is 14 residues. Germline V lookup: CDR1 DFQATT, CDR2 SNEGSKA (reference sequence). V shed 7 bases and J 5 bases; nucleotides not matched to a gene: 2.

This chain links TRBV7-3 with TRBJ2-5; D is uncertain. The CDR3 covers 18 residues. The V and J ends lost 1 base and 0 bases respectively, with 18 bases between them. The V gene's germline CDR1 is SGHTA and CDR2 FQGTGA. In DNA, the CDR3 is TGTGCCAGCAGCTTAAAAGCTCCGGCTCCCTCGTACCAAGAGACCCAGTACTTC. Protein: CASSLKAPAPSYQETQYF.

This clonotype was recorded only once. The CDR3 DNA is TGTGCCAGCAGCGTAGGTGGGGTCCCCTACGAGCAGTACTTC. This sequence encodes CASSVGGVPYEQYF. The rearrangement links TRBV9 to TRBJ2-7; D gene uncertain. CDR3 length: 14 residues. With 0 bases removed from V and 2 bases from J, the gap between germline ends came to 9 bases. The germline V gene encodes CDR1 SGDLS and CDR2 YYNGEE.

This clonotype was observed a handful of times. The chain joins TRBV2 to TRBJ2-1; 10 nucleotides agree with TRBD2. The germline V gene has CDR1 SNHLY and CDR2 FYNNEI. CDR3 length: 12 residues. J was trimmed by 15 bases and V by 3 bases; bases with no gene match: 5. DNA of the CDR3: TGTGCCAGCAGTGATATGGTAGCGGGAGGGTTCTTC. This encodes CASSDMVAGGFF.

The chain is built from TRBV6-1 and TRBJ2-6; D is undetermined. Trimming took off 4 bases at V and 4 bases at J, with 14 bases between the two ends. Germline loops: CDR1 MNHNS, CDR2 SASEGT. CDR3 size: 16 residues. This CDR3 reads CASSVRTITGANVLTF. The CDR3 region has the DNA TGTGCCAGCAGTGTCAGGACCATAACCGGGGCCAACGTCCTGACTTTC.

The chain couples TRBV6-2 or TRBV6-3 to TRBJ2-7; perhaps TRBD2 as D (5 bases). Judging by the DNA end, TRBJ2-5 fits better; the J call may be wrong. The CDR3 contains 12 residues. Germline loops: CDR1 MNHEY, CDR2 SVGEGT. CDR3 bases: TGTGCCAGCAACGACGGCGAGGGGACCCAGTACTTC. It specifies CASNDGEGTQYF.

The table lists this clonotype with a count of one. The chain uses TRBV9 and TRBJ2-1; 7 nucleotides line up with TRBD2. V lost 3 bases to trimming and J lost 6 bases; unmatched junction nucleotides: 9. The germline V gene encodes CDR1 SGDLS and CDR2 YYNGEE. This CDR3 spans 15 amino acids. CDR3 residues: CASSDAGDRGNEQFF. The DNA for the CDR3 is TGTGCCAGCAGCGACGCGGGAGATCGCGGCAATGAGCAGTTCTTC. The whole variable domain, remainder taken from reference TRBV9 and TRBJ2-1, is DSGVTQTPKHLITATGQRVTLRCSPRSGDLSVYWYQQSLDQGLQFLIQYYNGEERAKGNILERFSAQQFPDLHSELNLSSLELGDSALYFCASSDAGDRGNEQFFGPGTRLTVL.

This clonotype was observed once. The chain combines TRBV5-1 with TRBJ2-1; D is unclear. Per the germline V gene, CDR1 is SGHRS and CDR2 is YFSETQ. Deletions cut 2 bases from V and 7 bases from J, with 19 bases between. This CDR3 has 16 residues. Here the CDR3 DNA reads TGCGCCAGCAGCTTAATCAGCGCCTCACCCGAGAATGAGCAGTTCTTC. It codes for CASSLISASPENEQFF.

The table lists this clonotype with a few counts. The V and J genes are TRBV5-1 and TRBJ2-1; TRBD2 aligns across 9 bases. This CDR3 comprises 16 residues. Per germline, CDR1 SGHRS and CDR2 YFSETQ. With V trimmed by 4 bases and J by 0 bases, 5 bases remained unmatched. Here the CDR3 reads CASSVEAGGSYNEQFF. As DNA, the CDR3 is TGCGCCAGCAGCGTGGAAGCGGGGGGCTCCTACAATGAGCAGTTCTTC.

This clonotype was seen many times. The V gene is TRBV10-2, the J gene TRBJ1-6; TRBD1 aligns across 10 bases. Germline V gene lookup returns CDR1 WSHSY and CDR2 SAAADI. V shed 7 bases and J 14 bases; nucleotides not matched to a gene: 11. CDR3 length: 14 residues. The CDR3 sequence is CASTTGGEGRALHF. DNA of the CDR3: TGCGCCAGCACGACAGGGGGCGAAGGTAGGGCCCTCCACTTT.

The rearrangement links TRBV6-5 to TRBJ1-2; no reliable D call. Trimming removed 0 bases from V and 8 bases from J, with 16 bases in between. The CDR3 contains 15 residues. The germline V gene encodes CDR1 MNHEY and CDR2 SVGAGI. This chain's CDR3 is CASSYSSIQSEGYTF. The CDR3 coding sequence is TGTGCCAGCAGTTACTCGTCCATCCAGAGCGAGGGCTACACCTTC.

The chain combines TRBV4-1 with TRBJ2-7, with a tentative D call TRBD1 (5 bases). Germline values: CDR1 MGHRA, CDR2 YSYEKL. Between the trimmed V and J ends, which lost 2 bases and 3 bases, there was a span of 23 bases. This CDR3 has 18 residues. CDR3 sequence (DNA): TGCGCCAGCAGCCAATTAATTATAGGGGTCGCGGAACACTACGAGCAGTACTTC. It codes for CASSQLIIGVAEHYEQYF.

This chain links TRBV6-5 with TRBJ2-7, with D hard to call. V dropped 0 bases and J dropped 3 bases, with 12 bases sitting between them. Germline CDR1 and CDR2: MNHEY and SVGAGI. The CDR3 covers 15 residues. The CDR3 DNA is TGTGCCAGCAGTTACTCGGACCTGCCCGACTACGAGCAGTACTTC. It encodes CASSYSDLPDYEQYF.

The V and J genes are TRBV5-1 and TRBJ1-2; possible D gene TRBD1, 5 bases. This CDR3 contains 15 residues. Per the germline V gene, CDR1 is SGHRS and CDR2 is YFSETQ. V lost 4 bases, J lost 6 bases, and 19 bases lay in between. The CDR3 loop reads CASSPNLAGVNGYTF. The CDR3 region has the DNA TGCGCCAGCAGCCCGAACCTGGCGGGGGTAAATGGCTACACCTTC. The complete variable domain, with remaining parts taken from reference TRBV5-1 and TRBJ1-2, reads KAGVTQTPRYLIKTRGQQVTLSCSPISGHRSVSWYQQTPGQGLQFLFEYFSETQRNKGNFPGRFSGRQFSNSRSEMNVSTLELGDSALYLCASSPNLAGVNGYTFGSGTRLTVV.

CDR3 DNA sequence: TGTGCCACCAGCCGTATTGGGCATACGCAGTATTTT. Its translation is CATSRIGHTQYF. The chain couples TRBV15 to TRBJ2-3; D ambiguous. Trimming left V 5 bases short and J 7 bases short, with 10 bases between. The V gene's germline CDR1 is LNHNV and CDR2 YYDKDF (reference sequence). This CDR3 has 12 amino acids.

V is TRBV5-1 and J is TRBJ2-3, with no clear D. Germline V gives CDR1 SGHRS, CDR2 YFSETQ. The CDR3 has 15 residues. Trimming removed 0 bases at V and 4 bases at J, with 12 bases between. The CDR3 sequence: CASSLAASNPDTQYF. In nucleotides, the CDR3 is TGCGCCAGCAGCTTGGCCGCGAGTAACCCAGATACGCAGTATTTT.

Comment on this clonotype: At one of its ends the junction is not consistent with the germline gene, which may arise from a read error. The chain joins TRBV7-9 to TRBJ2-5; 9 nucleotides match TRBD1. The DNA end is a closer match to TRBJ2-7, so the J assignment may be wrong. This CDR3 is built from 13 residues. Germline CDR1 reads SEHNR; CDR2 reads FQNEAQ (reference sequence). The CDR3 DNA reads TGTGCCCGCAGAGGACAGGGGACCCACGAGCAGTACTTC. This gives the protein CARRGQGTHEQYF.

The chain employs TRBV21-1 and TRBJ2-5; TRBD2, the table's D call, lacks a check against the DNA. TRBV21-1 is a pseudogene locus. The CDR3 spans 15 residues. The CDR3 region has the DNA TGTGCCAGCAGCATACCGGGACTAGCGGAAGAGTCCCAGTACTTC. Its protein is CASSIPGLAEESQYF.

The chain combines TRBV6-6 with TRBJ2-3, with D uncertain. Trimming stripped 6 bases from V and 2 bases from J, with 12 bases between. Looked up from germline, CDR1 is MNHNY and CDR2 is SVGAGI (reference sequence). The CDR3 extends over 14 amino acids. The CDR3 is CASRGQATTDTQYF. The CDR3 DNA is TGTGCCAGCAGAGGGCAGGCGACCACAGATACGCAGTATTTT.

This clonotype was seen a few times. The chain employs TRBV20-1 and TRBJ2-5; TRBD1 aligns across 9 bases. With the DNA end fitting TRBJ2-7 better, the J assignment may be wrong. This CDR3 region has 14 residues. Germline CDR1 is DFQATT and CDR2 is SNEGSKA (reference sequence). Here the CDR3 DNA reads TGCAGTGCTAGATACCCTGGGACAGGGCACGAGCAGTACTTC. Its translation is CSARYPGTGHEQYF.

The V call is TRBV12-3 or TRBV12-4, the J call TRBJ2-3; 14 nucleotides agree with TRBD2. CDR3 length: 18 residues. The junction had 12 bases not matched to a gene; V was cut back by 6 bases and J by 4 bases. DNA of the CDR3: TGTGCCAGCAGCCATAGACTAGCGGGGGGGCTTGTCGCAGATACGCAGTATTTT. The encoded protein is CASSHRLAGGLVADTQYF.

This chain links TRBV3-1 with TRBJ2-7; 11 bases fit TRBD1. CDR3 length: 16 residues. The ends lost 4 bases at V and 2 bases at J; junction bases unmatched: 7. The V gene's germline CDR1 is LGHDT and CDR2 YNNKEL (reference sequence). CDR3 DNA: TGTGCCAGCAGCCGGTCGGACAGGGGGCGCGCCTACGAGCAGTACTTC. It encodes CASSRSDRGRAYEQYF.